Listed below are T cell receptor beta chains from one sample, sequenced in a study of cytomegalovirus exposure and HLA in healthy donors. Sequenced by immunoSEQ multiplex PCR; TCRdb stores in-frame clones only, minus some. The sample consists of approximately 160,000 clones, around 78% of them appearing once. The source material was PBMCs. The receptors were sampled from a man aged 40-49 years in good health and CMV-seronegative. Both conserved end residues are part of each CDR3. The D gene is left open where the match is weak. Rows give clone size only sometimes, using once, few, many, or a class for an expanded clone.

cdr3_length	v_call	j_call	clone_size	d_call	cdr3_aa	cdr3_nt
14	TRBV11-2	TRBJ1-1	NA	NA	CASSLRPGRTEAFF	TGTGCCAGCAGCTTACGTCCAGGGCGGACTGAAGCTTTCTTT
14	TRBV5-1	TRBJ2-7	NA	NA	CASSLAGQGYEQYF	TGCGCCAGCAGCTTGGCGGGCCAGGGCTACGAGCAGTACTTC
13	TRBV14	TRBJ1-2	NA	TRBD1	CASSRFSGGGYTF	TGTGCCAGCAGCCGATTCTCAGGGGGTGGCTACACCTTC
15	TRBV19	TRBJ2-2	NA	NA	CASSLPGTKAGELFF	TGTGCCAGTAGTCTCCCCGGGACAAAGGCCGGGGAGCTGTTTTTT
13	TRBV29-1	TRBJ1-5	NA	NA	CSVGYGLDQPQHF	TGCAGCGTTGGGTATGGTTTAGATCAGCCCCAGCATTTT
16	TRBV18	TRBJ1-1	NA	TRBD1	CASSPPDRGENTEAFF	TGTGCCAGCTCACCCCCCGACAGGGGCGAAAACACTGAAGCTTTCTTT
13	TRBV28	TRBJ1-1	NA	NA	CATIGGLNTEAFF	TGTGCCACAATAGGCGGCCTGAACACTGAAGCTTTCTTT
15	TRBV7-2	TRBJ2-7	NA	NA	CASSSAGILAYEQYF	TGTGCCAGCAGCTCCGCGGGGATTTTAGCCTACGAGCAGTACTTC
12	TRBV7-8	TRBJ1-1	NA	TRBD1	CASSIFGQGVFF	TGTGCCAGCAGCATTTTCGGACAGGGAGTTTTCTTT
17	TRBV4-1	TRBJ2-2	NA	NA	CASSQGNAGLLTGELFF	TGCGCCAGCAGCCAAGGAAATGCAGGACTACTGACCGGGGAGCTGTTTTTT
16	TRBV5-1	TRBJ1-2	NA	NA	CASSPNYGEGPPGYTF	TGCGCCAGCAGCCCCAATTACGGGGAAGGGCCCCCTGGCTACACCTTC
12	TRBV30	TRBJ1-1	NA	NA	CAWSSRKSPAFF	TGTGCCTGGTCCTCACGAAAAAGCCCAGCTTTCTTT
13	TRBV6-5	TRBJ2-5	NA	TRBD2	CASSFLAGETQYF	TGTGCCAGCAGTTTTCTAGCGGGCGAGACCCAGTACTTC
14	TRBV7-9	TRBJ1-5	NA	NA	CASSSQGSNQPQHF	TGTGCCAGCAGCTCCCAGGGAAGCAATCAGCCCCAGCATTTT
15	TRBV5-5	TRBJ1-4	NA	TRBD1	CASSLLDRAFEKLFF	TGTGCCAGCAGCTTGCTGGACAGGGCGTTCGAAAAACTGTTTTTT
16	TRBV2	TRBJ1-1	once	TRBD1	CASSDGQGIGNTEAFF	TGTGCCAGCAGCGATGGACAGGGGATAGGAAACACTGAAGCTTTCTTT